The 22 T cell receptor beta chains below were found in one sample sequenced in a study of blood T cell repertoires in COVID-19. TCRdb's copy holds only in-frame clones and misses some; the assay was immunoSEQ multiplex PCR. This table holds around 190,000 clones, less than 90% found once. The sequencing input was peripheral blood. These receptors were collected from an older man with active or convalescent COVID-19.

V is TRBV3-1 (or the pseudogene TRBV3-2) and J is TRBJ2-1; the D is unclear. V was pared by 0 bases and J by 11 bases, with 8 bases between. This CDR3 is built from 12 residues. The V gene's germline CDR1 is LGHDT and CDR2 YNNKEL (reference sequence). The CDR3 DNA is TGTGCCAGCAGCCAAGAAGCTAGGCAGCAGTTCTTC. As protein: CASSQEARQQFF.

V usage is TRBV30 and J usage is TRBJ1-2; the D is unclear. Germline V gene data show CDR1 as GTSNPN and CDR2 as SVGIG (reference sequence). The CDR3 is 16 amino acids. Trimming took off 5 bases at V and 3 bases at J, with 22 bases between the two ends. CDR3 protein: CAWGSNRVTSDYGYTF. CDR3 coding DNA: TGTGCCTGGGGATCTAATCGGGTCACGTCCGACTATGGCTACACCTTC.

V usage is TRBV11-2 and J usage is TRBJ1-5; 7 bases are shared with TRBD1. Losses at the gene ends were 0 bases for V and 6 bases for J; bases not matched to a gene: 5. Germline assignment: CDR1 SGHAT and CDR2 FQNNGV. CDR3 length: 15 residues. The CDR3 DNA reads as TGTGCCAGCAGCTTAGATGGGCAGGGGGTTCAGCCCCAGCATTTT. Translated, it gives CASSLDGQGVQPQHF.

In its sample, this clone was seen once. This chain joins TRBV5-1 and TRBJ2-7, with a tentative D call TRBD1 (5 bases). The CDR3 contains 13 residues. With 7 bases removed from V and 4 bases from J, the gap between germline ends came to 15 bases. The germline V gene has CDR1 SGHRS and CDR2 YFSETQ. CDR3 bases: TGCGCCAGCGCACGTCAGGGAAATTACGAGCAGTACTTC. Translation gives CASARQGNYEQYF.

V gene TRBV19 combines with J gene TRBJ2-3; 12 nucleotides line up with TRBD2. J gave up 5 bases and V 4 bases, and 7 bases lay outside the gene matches. This CDR3 contains 16 residues. Looked up from germline, CDR1 is LNHDA and CDR2 is SQIVND (reference sequence). The CDR3 here is CASSSPLAGGRDTQYF. The CDR3 DNA sequence: TGTGCCAGTAGTAGCCCACTAGCGGGAGGAAGAGATACGCAGTATTTT.

J is TRBJ1-2 and V is TRBV9; D is perhaps TRBD1 (5 bases). From germline, CDR1 is SGDLS and CDR2 YYNGEE. Trimming took off 4 bases at V and 7 bases at J, with 14 bases between the two ends. This CDR3 is 13 amino acids long. The CDR3 DNA reads as TGTGCCAGCAGCTTACCAGGACAATCTGGCTACACCTTC. Protein: CASSLPGQSGYTF.

This rearrangement joins TRBV18 to TRBJ2-7; a weak D match, TRBD1 (5 bases). V gave up 3 bases and J gave up 5 bases, with 8 bases separating them. This CDR3 region has 12 residues. Germline CDR1 KGHSH, CDR2 LQKENI. The CDR3 loop is CASSPRVDEQYF. CDR3 sequence (DNA): TGTGCCAGCTCACCCAGGGTTGACGAGCAGTACTTC. Full variable domain (missing parts from reference TRBV18 and TRBJ2-7): NAGVMQNPRHLVRRRGQEARLRCSPMKGHSHVYWYRQLPEEGLKFMVYLQKENIIDESGMPKERFSAEFPKEGPSILRIQQVVRGDSAAYFCASSPRVDEQYFGPGTRLTVT.

The chain joins TRBV2 to TRBJ1-5, with no clear D. The length of the CDR3 is 12 residues. V was trimmed by 1 base and J by 9 bases, leaving 7 bases between them. Germline values: CDR1 SNHLY, CDR2 FYNNEI. The CDR3 nucleotides are TGTGCCAGCAGTGAAGACCGGGGGCCCCAGCATTTT. It encodes CASSEDRGPQHF.

The rearrangement uses TRBV2 and TRBJ1-2, with 9 bases aligning to TRBD1. V was pared by 5 bases and J by 8 bases, with 6 bases of the junction left unmatched. There are 13 residues in the CDR3. Per the germline V gene, CDR1 is SNHLY and CDR2 is FYNNEI. CDR3 DNA: TGTGCCAGCAGTCTACAGGGGGCAAAGGGCTACACCTTC. Encoded protein: CASSLQGAKGYTF.

The chain's CDR3 is CASSVGQGHGYTF. The CDR3, as DNA: TGCGCCAGCAGCGTGGGACAGGGGCATGGCTACACCTTC. The chain recombines TRBV5-1 with TRBJ1-2; TRBD1 aligns across 10 bases. V was pared by 4 bases and J by 6 bases, with 3 bases of the junction left unmatched. The germline V gene encodes CDR1 SGHRS and CDR2 YFSETQ. The CDR3 is made up of 13 amino acids.

The chain employs TRBV7-2 and TRBJ1-4; 7 positions agree with TRBD1. The trim removed 4 bases at V and 8 bases at J, leaving 10 bases unmatched. The CDR3 is made up of 15 amino acids. Germline V gives CDR1 SGHTA, CDR2 FQGNSA. In DNA, the CDR3 is TGTGCCAGCAGCTCCAACAGGGGCCGGAGGGAAAAACTGTTTTTT. Translation gives CASSSNRGRREKLFF.

The rearrangement joins TRBV6-6 to TRBJ1-5, with D perhaps TRBD1 (6 bases). V was cut by 2 bases and J by 3 bases, with 14 bases left in between. The CDR3 covers 16 residues. CDR1 is MNHNY and CDR2 is SVGAGI in the germline V gene (reference sequence). CDR3 nucleotide sequence: TGTGCCAGCAGTTACGTCTCCAGGGGAAACAATCAGCCCCAGCATTTT. Encoded protein: CASSYVSRGNNQPQHF.

V is TRBV5-4 and J is TRBJ2-3, with 10 bases that match TRBD1. CDR1 is SGHNT and CDR2 is YYREEE in the germline V gene (reference sequence). The V and J ends lost 4 bases and 1 base, in that order; junction bases with no gene match: 6. The CDR3 spans 16 residues. For the CDR3, the DNA is TGTGCCAGCAGCCCCCAGGGGACAGGGGGCACAGATACGCAGTATTTT. It encodes CASSPQGTGGTDTQYF.

This chain links TRBV5-1 with TRBJ2-2; the D gene is possibly TRBD1 (6 bases). This CDR3 region has 15 residues. The ends were cut back, 0 bases at V and 1 base at J, with 7 bases in the middle. Germline CDR1 reads SGHRS; CDR2 reads YFSETQ. The CDR3 DNA follows: TGCGCCAGCAGCTTGGGACAGGTGAACACCGGGGAGCTGTTTTTT. Protein sequence: CASSLGQVNTGELFF.

CDR3 sequence: CASSLVHRTTYEQYF. CDR3 nucleotide sequence: TGTGCCAGCAGCCTAGTGCACAGGACAACCTACGAGCAGTACTTC. The chain combines TRBV3-1 (or the pseudogene TRBV3-2) with TRBJ2-7; weak D call: TRBD1 (5 bases). The germline CDR1 and CDR2 sequences are LGHDT and YNNKEL (reference sequence). The CDR3 is made up of 15 amino acids. The V and J ends lost 4 bases and 2 bases respectively, with 15 bases between them.

J is TRBJ1-1 and V is TRBV18; D ambiguous. Germline values: CDR1 KGHSH, CDR2 LQKENI. V gave up 0 bases and J gave up 4 bases, with 9 bases separating them. The CDR3 contains 14 residues. In DNA form, the CDR3 reads TGTGCCAGCTCACCACCCGGTAGTAGCACTGAAGCTTTCTTT. Translating gives CASSPPGSSTEAFF.

The V gene is TRBV6-6, the J gene TRBJ2-1; 8 bases are shared with TRBD2. Trimming cost V 0 bases and J 13 bases; bases outside gene matches: 14. This CDR3 region has 16 residues. Per germline, CDR1 MNHNY and CDR2 SVGAGI (reference sequence). The CDR3: CASSYSLSGTVMSQFF. The DNA for the CDR3 is TGTGCCAGCAGTTACTCTCTTAGCGGGACGGTAATGAGCCAGTTCTTC.

The chain has TRBV5-8 and TRBJ1-5; D may be TRBD1 (5 bases). Germline CDR1 and CDR2: SGHTS and YDEGEE. The CDR3 is made up of 14 amino acids. V was cut by 3 bases and J by 5 bases, with 12 bases left in between. The CDR3 DNA is TGTGCCAGCAGCTCCAGGGCAGATTATCAGCCCCAGCATTTT. This codes for CASSSRADYQPQHF. The full variable domain, in which reference TRBV5-8 and TRBJ1-5 provide the parts outside the CDR3, is EAGVTQSPTHLIKTRGQQATLRCSPISGHTSVYWYQQALGLGLQFLLWYDEGEERNRGNFPPRFSGRQFPNYSSELNVNALELEDSALYLCASSSRADYQPQHFGDGTRLSIL.

This sequence joins TRBV27 and TRBJ2-7; the D gene is possibly TRBD1 (5 bases). The CDR3 has 14 residues. Deletions cut 5 bases from V and 3 bases from J, with 14 bases between. CDR1 is MNHEY, CDR2 SMNVEV, per germline (reference sequence). The CDR3 reads CASSGRTPSYEQYF. CDR3 bases: TGTGCCAGCAGTGGTCGGACACCGAGCTACGAGCAGTACTTC.

The rearrangement links TRBV7-6 to TRBJ2-7, with no clear D. This CDR3 is 15 amino acids long. Looked up from germline, CDR1 is SGHVS and CDR2 is FNYEAQ. With 2 bases removed from V and 6 bases from J, the gap between germline ends came to 17 bases. The DNA of the CDR3 is TGTGCCAGCAGCTTAAACTTACAGTTTTCCACCGAGCAGTACTTC. It is translated as CASSLNLQFSTEQYF.

This sequence joins TRBV7-9 and TRBJ1-1; D gene ambiguous. There are 14 residues in the CDR3. Germline lookup yields CDR1 SEHNR and CDR2 FQNEAQ (reference sequence). V lost 5 bases and J 7 bases, leaving 17 bases between the germline ends. The CDR3 DNA reads as TGTGCCAGCAGCCCCCTATCGCTGGCGGGTGAAGCTTTCTTT. It translates to CASSPLSLAGEAFF.

The chain carries TRBV18 and TRBJ2-2, with D unclear. The CDR3 has 15 residues. The V gene's germline CDR1 is KGHSH and CDR2 LQKENI. Trimming shortened V by 4 bases and J by 4 bases, and 13 bases separated the two germline ends. CDR3 nucleotides: TGTGCCAGCTCACTACCCCAGGTTCTCACCGGGGAGCTGTTTTTT. This translates into CASSLPQVLTGELFF.